The 5 T cell receptor beta chains below were found in one sample sequenced in a study of CD8+CD57+ T cells in acquired aplastic anemia. Patients selected for sequencing had displayed CD8+CD57+ cell expansion by flow cytometry. Investigators profiled TCR beta VDJ and CDR3 from genomic DNA template. TCRdb itself ran the reads through MiXCR, one entry per CDR3 protein. The sample lists about 160,000 distinct CDR3 sequences; around 50% were seen once. Input material: sorted CD4+, CD8+, or CD8+CD57+ T cells (not recorded which) from PBMCs. The origin of the receptors is a human donor with aplastic anemia.

There are many counts of this clonotype. The genes are TRBV5-1 and TRBJ1-6; D is possibly TRBD1 (6 bases). Per germline, CDR1 SGHRS and CDR2 YFSETQ. The CDR3 sequence is 16 residues long. The germline V and J ends were trimmed by 1 base and 13 bases, with 21 bases remaining between them. For the CDR3, the DNA is TGCGCCAGCAGCTTGCTACCTACAGGGCAGTCTATCCCCCTCCACTTT. Encoded protein: CASSLLPTGQSIPLHF. Using reference TRBV5-1 and TRBJ1-6 for the parts outside the CDR3, the full variable domain is KAGVTQTPRYLIKTRGQQVTLSCSPISGHRSVSWYQQTPGQGLQFLFEYFSETQRNKGNFPGRFSGRQFSNSRSEMNVSTLELGDSALYLCASSLLPTGQSIPLHFGNGTRLTVT.

At least ten counts were recorded for this clonotype. This chain joins TRBV6-6 and TRBJ2-7; no reliable D call. The CDR3 extends over 16 amino acids. Trimming stripped 0 bases from V and 0 bases from J, with 12 bases between. Germline CDR1 and CDR2: MNHNY and SVGAGI (reference sequence). The DNA of the CDR3 is TGTGCCAGCAGTTACTCGGCGGTCGGGCTCTCCTACGAGCAGTACTTC. The encoded protein is CASSYSAVGLSYEQYF.

V gene TRBV5-1 combines with J gene TRBJ2-5; 10 nucleotides agree with TRBD2. V lost 2 bases to trimming and J lost 4 bases; unmatched junction nucleotides: 8. The germline V gene has CDR1 SGHRS and CDR2 YFSETQ. CDR3 length: 16 residues. As DNA, the CDR3 is TGCGCCAGCAGCTTAGTAGCTAGCGGGAGTGGAGAGACCCAGTACTTC. Its translation is CASSLVASGSGETQYF.

This clonotype showed up many times. The gene calls are TRBV5-1 and TRBJ1-1; a weak D match, TRBD1 (6 bases). The V end lost 0 bases, the J end lost 1 base, and 10 bases lay between the germline ends. CDR3 length: 15 residues. Germline values: CDR1 SGHRS, CDR2 YFSETQ. CDR3 sequence (DNA): TGCGCCAGCAGCTTGGGGGCAGGGGAGAACACTGAAGCTTTCTTT. It encodes CASSLGAGENTEAFF.

On this clonotype: This may stem from a read error, because a much larger clone lies one nucleotide away. CDR3 DNA sequence: TGTGCCGGCAGCTTGAGGTCAGGTGCCGCTTTCTTT. Protein sequence: CAGSLRSGAAFF. This sequence joins TRBV5-6 and TRBJ1-1; D not resolved. The CDR3 length is 12 residues. The germline V gene has CDR1 SGHDT and CDR2 YYEEEE. The variable domain in full, completed from reference TRBV5-6 and TRBJ1-1, reads DAGVTQSPTHLIKTRGQQVTLRCSPKSGHDTVSWYQQALGQGPQFIFQYYEEEERQRGNFPDRFSGHQFPNYSSELNVNALLLGDSALYLCAGSLRSGAAFFGQGTRLTVV.